Following are 25 T cell receptor beta chains from one sample sequenced in a study of spatial heterogeneity in lung cancer (dated by TCRdb to 2018 to 2020). Read against the paper, the sample's time point label means: sample taken at primary tumor resection. Whole RNA extracted from tumor and nontumor lung tissue, or from cryopreserved PBMC samples, was used for TCR sequencing without cell sorting. Library creation used 5' RACE. The run used a NextSeq 500. The public reads were reprocessed in TCRdb via fastp at Q25 and MiXCR, keeping in-frame beta chains. Entries are consolidated by CDR3 protein sequence, retaining the most common genes and DNA. This sample lists over 90,000 distinct CDR3 sequences; approximately 8.9% were detected once. Less than 8.5% of the sample belongs to the ten largest clones. The sample here was PBMCs, taken at surgery. Source of these receptors: a male donor with early-stage non-small cell lung cancer.

Ten or more counts support this clonotype. CDR3 sequence reads: CSVVVEQANSPLHF. CDR3 DNA: TGCAGTGTAGTCGTGGAGCAGGCTAATTCACCCCTCCACTTT. The rearrangement uses TRBV20-1 and TRBJ1-6; D is uncertain. This CDR3 contains 14 residues. Germline V lookup: CDR1 DFQATT, CDR2 SNEGSKA (reference sequence). The V and J ends lost 7 bases and 6 bases respectively, with 16 bases between them.

The chain employs TRBV15 and TRBJ2-1; 10 bases agree with TRBD1. The CDR3 is 17 amino acids. The germline CDR1 and CDR2 sequences are LNHNV and YYDKDF (reference sequence). The junction had 3 bases not matched to a gene; V was cut back by 1 base and J by 0 bases. CDR3 nucleotides: TGTGCCACCAGCAGAGCGACAGGGGGCGTCTCCTACAATGAGCAGTTCTTC. Protein product: CATSRATGGVSYNEQFF.

A few counts support this clonotype. The chain is built from TRBV5-1 and TRBJ2-3, with 8 bases aligning to TRBD1. The CDR3 has 16 residues. Germline loops: CDR1 SGHRS, CDR2 YFSETQ. The V and J ends lost 4 bases and 4 bases, in that order; junction bases with no gene match: 11. Written as DNA, the CDR3 is TGCGCCAGCAGCCCGATCTCCAGGGGGCAGTCAGATACGCAGTATTTT. This codes for CASSPISRGQSDTQYF.

This clonotype appeared a few times. CDR3 region: CSARDGRAIAGGREQFF. CDR3 DNA sequence: TGCAGTGCTAGAGATGGGCGAGCTATAGCGGGAGGGCGGGAGCAGTTCTTC. V is TRBV20-1 and J is TRBJ2-1; 11 nucleotides line up with TRBD2. The V gene's germline CDR1 is DFQATT and CDR2 SNEGSKA (reference sequence). This CDR3 is 17 amino acids long. V lost 0 bases and J lost 10; bases outside the gene matches: 14.

The rearrangement links TRBV7-2 to TRBJ2-5; 8 bases align to TRBD1. V was pared by 7 bases and J by 3 bases, with 10 bases of the junction left unmatched. This CDR3 spans 15 amino acids. Germline assignment: CDR1 SGHTA and CDR2 FQGNSA. CDR3 sequence: CASTRQGSWEETQYF. In nucleotides, the CDR3 is TGTGCCAGCACCCGACAGGGGTCCTGGGAAGAGACCCAGTACTTC.

V usage is TRBV7-8 and J usage is TRBJ2-1; 9 nucleotides match TRBD2. Germline V CDR1 and CDR2: SGHVS, FQNEAQ. CDR3 length: 16 residues. After removal of 9 bases from V and 8 bases from J, the junction contained 17 bases not matched to a gene. The CDR3 reads CASSSRLAGGTHEQFF. The CDR3 DNA reads TGTGCCAGTTCGAGCCGTCTCGCGGGGGGGACCCATGAGCAGTTCTTC.

This chain joins TRBV20-1 and TRBJ2-1, with unresolved D. V gave up 5 bases and J gave up 5 bases, with 10 bases separating them. This CDR3 spans 12 amino acids. CDR1 and CDR2 from the germline V gene are DFQATT and SNEGSKA (reference sequence). The CDR3 DNA is TGCAGTGCTGGTCGGGTTAACAATGAGCAGTTCTTC. Its protein is CSAGRVNNEQFF.

In this sample, this clonotype turned up once. The chain combines TRBV24-1 with TRBJ2-1; no firm D call. This CDR3 comprises 16 residues. V lost 2 bases, J lost 3 bases, and 13 bases lay in between. Germline V gene sequence: CDR1 KGHDR, CDR2 SFDVKD. The CDR3 spells CATSDYRAGDYNEQFF. CDR3 DNA: TGTGCCACCAGTGATTATCGGGCAGGCGACTACAATGAGCAGTTCTTC.

This clonotype came up a few times. The CDR3 DNA sequence: TGTGCCAGCAGCTTAGAGGGGGCGAGTTCACCCCTCCACTTT. Translating gives CASSLEGASSPLHF. The chain carries TRBV11-2 and TRBJ1-6, with TRBD1 as a possible D gene (6 bases). Germline lookup yields CDR1 SGHAT and CDR2 FQNNGV. The V gene lost 0 bases and the J gene lost 9 bases, with 9 bases spanning the gap. CDR3 length equals 14 residues.

The table lists this clonotype with many counts. V gene TRBV28 combines with J gene TRBJ2-3, with 7 bases identical to TRBD2. J gave up 2 bases and V 3 bases, and 5 bases lay outside the gene matches. Germline CDR1 reads MDHEN; CDR2 reads SYDVKM. The CDR3 length is 15 residues. The CDR3 is CASSLSSGSTDTQYF. CDR3 DNA: TGTGCCAGCAGTTTGTCTAGCGGCTCCACAGATACGCAGTATTTT.

The chain joins TRBV9 to TRBJ1-1; TRBD1 might be the D (5 bases). The CDR3 spans 15 residues. With 0 bases removed from V and 4 bases from J, the gap between germline ends came to 13 bases. Germline V CDR1 and CDR2: SGDLS, YYNGEE. The CDR3 DNA is TGTGCCAGCAGCGTAGACGGGGGAGGTGGCACTGAAGCTTTCTTT. Its protein product is CASSVDGGGGTEAFF.

V and J are TRBV5-6 and TRBJ2-3; D is uncertain. Germline values: CDR1 SGHDT, CDR2 YYEEEE. CDR3 length equals 14 residues. V was trimmed by 3 bases and J by 4 bases, leaving 12 bases between them. The CDR3 DNA sequence: TGTGCCAGCAGCTCAAGAGCCCCGCCAGATACGCAGTATTTT. Protein sequence: CASSSRAPPDTQYF.

This clonotype has more than one count but fewer than ten. V gene TRBV12-5 combines with J gene TRBJ2-3; 9 nucleotides line up with TRBD2. This CDR3 comprises 16 residues. Trimming removed 6 bases from V and 7 bases from J; junction bases left unmatched: 14. The germline V gene has CDR1 LGHNT and CDR2 FRNRAP. The CDR3 DNA sequence: TGTGCTAGTGGACAAGAGGCTAGCGGGAAGAGAAATACGCAGTATTTT. It translates to CASGQEASGKRNTQYF.

V gene TRBV7-9 combines with J gene TRBJ2-3, with D uncertain. The CDR3 spans 14 residues. CDR1 and CDR2 from the germline V gene are SEHNR and FQNEAQ (reference sequence). The V gene lost 3 bases and the J gene lost 6 bases, with 13 bases spanning the gap. The CDR3 region has the DNA TGTGCCAGCAGCTTCGGGTCCGGAAGGGATACGCAGTATTTT. The encoded protein is CASSFGSGRDTQYF. Based on the CDR3 plus reference TRBV7-9 and TRBJ2-3, the full variable domain is DTGVSQNPRHKITKRGQNVTFRCDPISEHNRLYWYRQTLGQGPEFLTYFQNEAQLEKSRLLSDRFSAERPKGSFSTLEIQRTEQGDSAMYLCASSFGSGRDTQYFGPGTRLTVL.

The J gene is TRBJ1-4, the V gene TRBV20-1; D perhaps matches TRBD1 (5 bases). This CDR3 contains 16 residues. Deletions cut 6 bases from V and 8 bases from J, with 25 bases between. Germline CDR1 reads DFQATT; CDR2 reads SNEGSKA (reference sequence). The CDR3 region is CSASGGDGASSEKLFF. CDR3 nucleotide sequence: TGCAGTGCGAGCGGGGGAGATGGGGCTTCGTCCGAAAAACTGTTTTTT.

This clonotype was detected a few times. This chain links TRBV3-1 with TRBJ2-1, with TRBD1 as a possible D gene (5 bases). Trimming removed 0 bases at V and 7 bases at J, with 10 bases between. The germline V gene encodes CDR1 LGHDT and CDR2 YNNKEL (reference sequence). CDR3 length: 14 amino acids. The CDR3 DNA reads TGTGCCAGCAGCCAAGAGCCAGGGTCGAATGAGCAGTTCTTC. It codes for CASSQEPGSNEQFF.

The sample holds many counts of this clonotype. The rearrangement uses TRBV9 and TRBJ2-1; 8 bases line up with TRBD2. V dropped 0 bases and J dropped 9; count of bases not matched to a gene: 8. From germline, CDR1 is SGDLS and CDR2 YYNGEE. The CDR3 runs to 15 residues. CDR3 loop: CASSVGSGAWGEQFF. The DNA for the CDR3 is TGTGCCAGCAGCGTAGGTAGCGGGGCTTGGGGTGAGCAGTTCTTC. Variable domain in full (rest from reference TRBV9 and TRBJ2-1): DSGVTQTPKHLITATGQRVTLRCSPRSGDLSVYWYQQSLDQGLQFLIQYYNGEERAKGNILERFSAQQFPDLHSELNLSSLELGDSALYFCASSVGSGAWGEQFFGPGTRLTVL.

This clonotype appeared a few times. The rearrangement joins TRBV2 to TRBJ2-3; D remains ambiguous. Germline V CDR1 and CDR2: SNHLY, FYNNEI. The V and J ends lost 8 bases and 4 bases respectively, with 19 bases between them. The CDR3 consists of 15 residues. In nucleotides, the CDR3 is TGTGCCAGCGGATCGGTCCCGCTTCCCCCAGATACGCAGTATTTT. As protein: CASGSVPLPPDTQYF.

This clonotype was observed many times. The V call is TRBV18, the J call TRBJ1-4, with D perhaps matching TRBD1 (5 bases). The ends were cut back, 7 bases at V and 8 bases at J, with 14 bases in the middle. The CDR3 has 13 residues. The V gene's germline CDR1 is KGHSH and CDR2 LQKENI. Written as DNA, the CDR3 is TGTGCCAGCTATAGGCAGGGAGAAGAAAAACTGTTTTTT. It encodes CASYRQGEEKLFF.

The chain has TRBV12-3 or TRBV12-4 and TRBJ2-2; a possible D gene is TRBD2 (5 bases). The CDR3 totals 16 residues. V lost 7 bases and J 6 bases, leaving 21 bases between the germline ends. The chain's CDR3 is CASTPWGATGPGELFF. The CDR3 region has the DNA TGTGCCAGCACCCCCTGGGGAGCTACCGGCCCCGGGGAGCTGTTTTTT.

This chain links TRBV9 with TRBJ2-2; D gene ambiguous. V shed 4 bases and J shed 2 bases, with 18 bases lying between them. Germline CDR1 and CDR2: SGDLS and YYNGEE. The CDR3 spans 17 residues. The CDR3, as DNA: TGTGCCAGCAGCCCTTCGAATTCAGGCCCTAACACCGGGGAGCTGTTTTTT. Translation gives CASSPSNSGPNTGELFF.

This chain uses TRBV5-1 with TRBJ2-1; TRBD2 aligns across 8 bases. Germline loops: CDR1 SGHRS, CDR2 YFSETQ. The V segment lost 6 bases and the J segment 4 bases; nucleotides outside the gene matches: 9. The CDR3 contains 15 residues. Written as DNA, the CDR3 is TGCGCCAGCAAGGGGATAGCGGGAAAGTACAATGAGCAGTTCTTC. This translates into CASKGIAGKYNEQFF.

The chain couples TRBV18 to TRBJ2-7; maybe TRBD2 (6 bases). Germline CDR1 is KGHSH and CDR2 is LQKENI. The V and J ends lost 5 bases and 7 bases respectively, with 18 bases between them. The CDR3 contains 14 residues. The CDR3 nucleotides read TGTGCCAGCTCATCCGGGACTGGGTACGGGGAGCAGTACTTC. This codes for CASSSGTGYGEQYF.

The chain has TRBV29-1 and TRBJ2-1; no clear D. Trimming stripped 5 bases from V and 0 bases from J, with 8 bases between. The CDR3 loop spans 13 amino acids. Germline loops: CDR1 SQVTM, CDR2 ANQGSEA. CDR3 in DNA: TGCAGCGTTTCACACATCTCCTACAATGAGCAGTTCTTC. Protein sequence: CSVSHISYNEQFF.

This clonotype came up many times. At one end the junction does not follow the germline gene, possibly because of a read error. The V call is TRBV6-2 or TRBV6-3, the J call TRBJ2-5; D is uncertain. CDR3 length: 11 residues. The germline gives CDR1 MNHEY, CDR2 SVGEGT. CDR3 region: CATSSGETQYF. CDR3 DNA: TGTGCCACCAGTAGTGGAGAGACCCAGTACTTC.